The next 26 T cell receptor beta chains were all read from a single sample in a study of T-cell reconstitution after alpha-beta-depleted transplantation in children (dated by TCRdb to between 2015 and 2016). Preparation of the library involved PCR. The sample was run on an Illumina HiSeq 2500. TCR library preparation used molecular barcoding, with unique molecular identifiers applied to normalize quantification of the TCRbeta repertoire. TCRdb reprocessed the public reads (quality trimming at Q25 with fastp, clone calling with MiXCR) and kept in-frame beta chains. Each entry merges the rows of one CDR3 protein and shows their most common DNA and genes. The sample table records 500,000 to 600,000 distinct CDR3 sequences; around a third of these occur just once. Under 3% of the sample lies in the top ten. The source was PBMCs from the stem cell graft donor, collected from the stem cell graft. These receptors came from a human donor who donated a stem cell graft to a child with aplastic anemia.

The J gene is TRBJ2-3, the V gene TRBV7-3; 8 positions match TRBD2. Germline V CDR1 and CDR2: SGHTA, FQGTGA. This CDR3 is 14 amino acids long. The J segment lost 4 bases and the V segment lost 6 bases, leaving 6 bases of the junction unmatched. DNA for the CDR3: TGTGCCAGCAGTCGAGGAGCGGGAGCAGATACGCAGTATTTT. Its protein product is CASSRGAGADTQYF.

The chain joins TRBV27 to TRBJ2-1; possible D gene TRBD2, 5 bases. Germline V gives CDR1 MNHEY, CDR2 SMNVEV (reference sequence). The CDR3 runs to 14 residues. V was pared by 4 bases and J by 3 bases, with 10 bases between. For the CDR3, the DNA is TGTGCCAGCAGTTATGGGGAGAGCTACAATGAGCAGTTCTTC. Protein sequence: CASSYGESYNEQFF.

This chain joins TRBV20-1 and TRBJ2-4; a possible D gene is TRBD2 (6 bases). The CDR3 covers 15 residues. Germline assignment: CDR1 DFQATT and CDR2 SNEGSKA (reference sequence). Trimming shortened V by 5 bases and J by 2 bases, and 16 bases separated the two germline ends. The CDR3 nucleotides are TGCAGTGCTCAAGACGGGGGTTTGCCCAAAAACATTCAGTACTTC. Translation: CSAQDGGLPKNIQYF.

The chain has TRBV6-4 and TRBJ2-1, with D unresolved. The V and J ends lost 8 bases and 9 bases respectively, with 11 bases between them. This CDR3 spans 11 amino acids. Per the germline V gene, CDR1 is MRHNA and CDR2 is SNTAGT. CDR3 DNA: TGTGCCAGCTCGATGCCGGGTGAGCAGTTCTTC. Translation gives CASSMPGEQFF.

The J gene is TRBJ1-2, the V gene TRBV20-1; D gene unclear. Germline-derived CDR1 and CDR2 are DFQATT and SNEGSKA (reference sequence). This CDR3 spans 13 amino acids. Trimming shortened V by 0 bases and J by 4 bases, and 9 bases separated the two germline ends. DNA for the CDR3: TGCAGTGCTAGAGATGGGCAGCTCTATGGCTACACCTTC. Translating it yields CSARDGQLYGYTF.

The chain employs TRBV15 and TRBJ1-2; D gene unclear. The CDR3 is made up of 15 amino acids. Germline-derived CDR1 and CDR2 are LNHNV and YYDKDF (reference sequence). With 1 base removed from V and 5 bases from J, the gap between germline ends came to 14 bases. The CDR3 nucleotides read TGTGCCACCAGCAGAGTTCCGGCATCGGCTTATGGCTACACCTTC. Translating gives CATSRVPASAYGYTF.

The CDR3 is CASSSRESNQPQHF. In DNA, the CDR3 is TGTGCCAGCAGTTCCCGGGAGAGCAATCAGCCCCAGCATTTT. The rearrangement uses TRBV27 and TRBJ1-5; no reliable D call. From germline, CDR1 is MNHEY and CDR2 SMNVEV (reference sequence). The CDR3 covers 14 residues. Trimming left V 4 bases short and J 1 base short, with 8 bases between.

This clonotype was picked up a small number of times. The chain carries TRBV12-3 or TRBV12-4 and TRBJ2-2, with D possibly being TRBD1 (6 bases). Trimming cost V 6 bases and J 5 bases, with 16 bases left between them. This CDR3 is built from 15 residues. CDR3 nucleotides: TGTGCCAGCAGCTTACAGCAGGGGCGTACCGGGGAGCTGTTTTTT. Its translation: CASSLQQGRTGELFF.

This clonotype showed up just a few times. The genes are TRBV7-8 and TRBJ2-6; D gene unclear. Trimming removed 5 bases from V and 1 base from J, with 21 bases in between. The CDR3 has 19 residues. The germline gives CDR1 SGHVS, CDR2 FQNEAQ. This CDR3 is CASSPRVRGRVSGANVLTF. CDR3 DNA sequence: TGTGCCAGCAGCCCCCGTGTCCGAGGAAGAGTTTCTGGGGCCAACGTCCTGACTTTC.

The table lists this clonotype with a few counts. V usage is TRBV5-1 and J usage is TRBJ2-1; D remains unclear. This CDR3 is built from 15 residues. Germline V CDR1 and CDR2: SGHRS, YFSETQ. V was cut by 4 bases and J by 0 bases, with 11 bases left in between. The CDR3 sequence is CASSGYVSSYNEQFF. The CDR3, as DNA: TGCGCCAGCAGCGGGTACGTTAGCTCCTACAATGAGCAGTTCTTC.

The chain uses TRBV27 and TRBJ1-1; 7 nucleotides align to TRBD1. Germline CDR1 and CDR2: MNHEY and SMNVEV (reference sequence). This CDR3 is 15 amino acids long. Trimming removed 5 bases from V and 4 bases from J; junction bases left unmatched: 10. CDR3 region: CASSDTGEGGTEAFF. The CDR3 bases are TGTGCCAGCAGTGATACAGGGGAGGGAGGCACTGAAGCTTTCTTT.

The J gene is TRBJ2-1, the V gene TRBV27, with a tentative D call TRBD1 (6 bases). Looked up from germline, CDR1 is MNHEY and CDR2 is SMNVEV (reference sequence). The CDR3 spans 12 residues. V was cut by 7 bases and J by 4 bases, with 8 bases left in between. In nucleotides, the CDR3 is TGTGCCAGCAACAGGGTTTACAATGAGCAGTTCTTC. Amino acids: CASNRVYNEQFF.

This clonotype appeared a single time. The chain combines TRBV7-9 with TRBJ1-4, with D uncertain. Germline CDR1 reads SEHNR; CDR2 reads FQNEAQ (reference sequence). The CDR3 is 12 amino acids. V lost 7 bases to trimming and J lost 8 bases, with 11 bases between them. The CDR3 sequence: CASTSSREKLFF. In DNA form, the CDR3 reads TGTGCCAGCACCTCTAGTCGGGAAAAACTGTTTTTT.

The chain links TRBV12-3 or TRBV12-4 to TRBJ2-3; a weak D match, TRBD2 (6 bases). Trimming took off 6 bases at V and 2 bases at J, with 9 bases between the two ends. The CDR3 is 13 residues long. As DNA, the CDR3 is TGTGCCAGCAGGGGGAGGACCACAGATACGCAGTATTTT. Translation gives CASRGRTTDTQYF.

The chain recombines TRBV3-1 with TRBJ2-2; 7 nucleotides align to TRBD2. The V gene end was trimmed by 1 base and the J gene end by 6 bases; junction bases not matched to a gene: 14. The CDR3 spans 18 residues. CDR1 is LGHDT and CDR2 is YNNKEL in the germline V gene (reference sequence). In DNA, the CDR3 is TGTGCCAGCAGCCAAGGGCTACCAAGACTAGCCTTCTCCGGGGAGCTGTTTTTT. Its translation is CASSQGLPRLAFSGELFF.

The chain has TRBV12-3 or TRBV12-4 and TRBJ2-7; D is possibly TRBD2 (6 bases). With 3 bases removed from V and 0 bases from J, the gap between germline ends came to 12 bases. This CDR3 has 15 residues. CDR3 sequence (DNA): TGTGCCAGCAGTTTCAGGAGGGACCCCTCCTACGAGCAGTACTTC. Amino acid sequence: CASSFRRDPSYEQYF.

The CDR3 nucleotides are TGTGCCAGCAGTTTAGGCAGAGCCTCTGGAAACACCATATATTTT. It encodes CASSLGRASGNTIYF. This chain uses TRBV12-3 or TRBV12-4 with TRBJ1-3; the D is unclear. Trimming cost V 1 base and J 0 bases, with 7 bases left between them. The CDR3 is 15 amino acids.

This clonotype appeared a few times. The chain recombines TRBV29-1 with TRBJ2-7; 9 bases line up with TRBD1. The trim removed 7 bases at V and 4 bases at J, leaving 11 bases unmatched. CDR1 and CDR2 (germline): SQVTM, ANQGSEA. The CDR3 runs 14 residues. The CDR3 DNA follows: TGCAGCGCTTCGGGACAGGGAGGCTCTTACGAGCAGTACTTC. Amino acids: CSASGQGGSYEQYF.

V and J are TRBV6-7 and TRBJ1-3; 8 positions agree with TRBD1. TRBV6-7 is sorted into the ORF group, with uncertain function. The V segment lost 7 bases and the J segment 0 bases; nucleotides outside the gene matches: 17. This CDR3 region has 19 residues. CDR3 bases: TGTGCCAGCACCGAAATGGGCCCGGACAGGGATTCCTCTGGAAACACCATATATTTT. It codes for CASTEMGPDRDSSGNTIYF.

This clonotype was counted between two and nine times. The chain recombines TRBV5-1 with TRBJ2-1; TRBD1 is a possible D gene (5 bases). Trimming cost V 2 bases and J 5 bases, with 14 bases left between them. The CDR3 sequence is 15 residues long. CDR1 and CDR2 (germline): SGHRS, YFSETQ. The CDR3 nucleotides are TGCGCCAGCAGCTTTATCGGTCAGGGCAACAATGAGCAGTTCTTC. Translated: CASSFIGQGNNEQFF.

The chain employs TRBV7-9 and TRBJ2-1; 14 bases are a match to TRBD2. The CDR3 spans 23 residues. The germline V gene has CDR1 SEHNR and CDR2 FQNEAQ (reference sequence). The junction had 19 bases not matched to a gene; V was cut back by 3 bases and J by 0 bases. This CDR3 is CASSLGLYPGTSGSPSSYNEQFF. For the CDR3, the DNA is TGTGCCAGCAGCTTGGGTTTATACCCCGGGACTAGCGGGAGCCCGAGCTCCTACAATGAGCAGTTCTTC. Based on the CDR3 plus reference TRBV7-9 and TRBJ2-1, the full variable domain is DTGVSQNPRHKITKRGQNVTFRCDPISEHNRLYWYRQTLGQGPEFLTYFQNEAQLEKSRLLSDRFSAERPKGSFSTLEIQRTEQGDSAMYLCASSLGLYPGTSGSPSSYNEQFFGPGTRLTVL.

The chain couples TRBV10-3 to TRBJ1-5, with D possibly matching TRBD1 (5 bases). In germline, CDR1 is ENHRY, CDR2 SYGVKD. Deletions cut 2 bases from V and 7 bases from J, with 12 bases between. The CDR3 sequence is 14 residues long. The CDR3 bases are TGTGCCATCAGTGAGGCGGGGGGAGGACAGCCCCAGCATTTT. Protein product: CAISEAGGGQPQHF.

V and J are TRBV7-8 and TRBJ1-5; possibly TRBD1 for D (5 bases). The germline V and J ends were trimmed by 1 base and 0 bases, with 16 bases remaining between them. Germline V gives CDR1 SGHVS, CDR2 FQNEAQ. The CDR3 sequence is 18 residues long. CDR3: CASSLVSGNLNSNQPQHF. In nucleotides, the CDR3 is TGTGCCAGCAGCTTAGTGTCAGGGAACTTAAATAGCAATCAGCCCCAGCATTTT.

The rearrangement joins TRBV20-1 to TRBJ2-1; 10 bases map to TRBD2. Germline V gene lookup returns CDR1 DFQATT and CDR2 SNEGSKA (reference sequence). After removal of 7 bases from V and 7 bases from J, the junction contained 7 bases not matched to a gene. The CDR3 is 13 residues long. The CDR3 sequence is CSVRAGGMNEQFF. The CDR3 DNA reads TGCAGTGTCCGAGCGGGAGGGATGAATGAGCAGTTCTTC.

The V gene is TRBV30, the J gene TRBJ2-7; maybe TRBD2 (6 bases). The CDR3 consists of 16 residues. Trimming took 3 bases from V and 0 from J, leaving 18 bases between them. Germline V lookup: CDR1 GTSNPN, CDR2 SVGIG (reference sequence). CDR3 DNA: TGTGCCTGGAGACCTTCCCGTAGCGGATTCTCCTACGAGCAGTACTTC. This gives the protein CAWRPSRSGFSYEQYF.

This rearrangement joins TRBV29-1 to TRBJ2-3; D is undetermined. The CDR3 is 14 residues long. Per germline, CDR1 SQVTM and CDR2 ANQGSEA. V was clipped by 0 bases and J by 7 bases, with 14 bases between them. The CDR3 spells CSVEDLSRQYTQYF. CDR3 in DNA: TGCAGCGTTGAAGATTTAAGTCGGCAGTATACGCAGTATTTT.